This T cell receptor (beta chain) stems from a study of technical replicates of blood from a handful of donors. The data were produced by immunoSEQ multiplex PCR, yet TCRdb's version contains in-frame clones alone and is incomplete. The sample lists around 50,000 clones, about 93% occurring once. The material sequenced was PBMCs. The TCR was taken from a human donor in good health. Some clones in this sample may be carry-over from other donors' samples.

The CDR3 nucleotides are TGTGCCAGCAGCTTACAGGGGGCTAGGAACACTGAAGCTTTCTTT. This codes for CASSLQGARNTEAFF. This chain uses TRBV7-3 with TRBJ1-1; 8 bases are shared with TRBD1. V gave up 2 bases and J gave up 1 base; unmatched junction bases: 3. This CDR3 comprises 15 residues. CDR1 is SGHTA and CDR2 is FQGTGA in the germline V gene.